One sample yielded the 21 T cell receptor beta chains listed below, sequenced in a study of cytomegalovirus exposure and HLA in healthy donors (dated by TCRdb to 2016 to 2017). The library was generated by the immunoSEQ multiplex PCR assay. A mixture of 60 forward primers for TCR Vbeta segments and 13 reverse primers for TCR Jbeta segments was used in the multiplex PCR. TCRdb's version of the immuneACCESS table is confined to in-frame rearrangements and falls short of the full clone set. An unresolved V gene accounts for under half of the shortfall where checked; the remainder is of unknown origin. In this sample's table one finds just over 150,000 clones. The ten biggest clones cover 1.3% of the sample. Sample: PBMCs. The receptors were gathered from an older woman in good health and CMV-seronegative.

The chain couples TRBV5-1 to TRBJ1-1; the D gene is possibly TRBD1 (5 bases). Trimming took off 7 bases at V and 5 bases at J, with 12 bases between the two ends. Germline V lookup: CDR1 SGHRS, CDR2 YFSETQ. The CDR3 is made up of 12 amino acids. Written as DNA, the CDR3 is TGCGCCAGCCGGAGCGGGGGGACTGAAGCTTTCTTT. Protein sequence: CASRSGGTEAFF.

The rearrangement uses TRBV27 and TRBJ1-5; D not certain. V was pared by 8 bases and J by 6 bases, with 14 bases between. The germline CDR1 and CDR2 sequences are MNHEY and SMNVEV (reference sequence). CDR3 length: 13 amino acids. This CDR3 reads CASGFLSGQPQHF. DNA for the CDR3: TGTGCCAGCGGGTTTCTTTCGGGTCAGCCCCAGCATTTT.

The V gene is TRBV6-5, the J gene TRBJ2-7, with 12 positions matching TRBD2. Germline CDR1 is MNHEY and CDR2 is SVGAGI. There are 15 residues in the CDR3. The junction had 5 bases not matched to a gene; V was cut back by 6 bases and J by 2 bases. The CDR3 sequence is CASSTRLAGAYEQYF. The CDR3 region has the DNA TGTGCCAGCAGCACGAGACTAGCGGGGGCCTACGAGCAGTACTTC.

V and J are TRBV18 and TRBJ2-1; D not resolved. The germline V gene has CDR1 KGHSH and CDR2 LQKENI. V lost 0 bases and J 7 bases, leaving 10 bases between the germline ends. This CDR3 has 14 residues. CDR3 sequence (DNA): TGTGCCAGCTCACCACCCGAATCGAGTAATGAGCAGTTCTTC. Protein product: CASSPPESSNEQFF.

The CDR3 DNA reads TGTGCCAGCAGCCAAGGACAAGCCTACGAGCAGTACTTC. It yields the protein CASSQGQAYEQYF. This chain joins TRBV4-2 and TRBJ2-7; D not certain. V was clipped by 1 base and J by 2 bases, with 6 bases between them. The CDR3 length is 13 residues. Germline V gene data show CDR1 as LGHNA and CDR2 as YNFKEQ.

For this clone: The same CDR3 can be traced to other DNA sequences in this sample. This chain uses TRBV5-1 with TRBJ1-1; D is perhaps TRBD1 (6 bases). From germline, CDR1 is SGHRS and CDR2 YFSETQ. The CDR3 length is 15 residues. Trimming stripped 2 bases from V and 5 bases from J, with 16 bases between. CDR3 bases: TGCGCCAGCAGCTTAAACGGCAGGGGTGGAACTGAAGCTTTCTTT. Protein sequence: CASSLNGRGGTEAFF. The full variable domain, rest sourced from reference TRBV5-1 and TRBJ1-1, is KAGVTQTPRYLIKTRGQQVTLSCSPISGHRSVSWYQQTPGQGLQFLFEYFSETQRNKGNFPGRFSGRQFSNSRSEMNVSTLELGDSALYLCASSLNGRGGTEAFFGQGTRLTVV.

J is TRBJ1-4 and V is TRBV7-6; TRBD1 agrees at 7 bases. Germline V lookup: CDR1 SGHVS, CDR2 FNYEAQ. V shed 0 bases and J 2 bases; nucleotides not matched to a gene: 3. CDR3 length: 16 amino acids. The CDR3 nucleotides read TGTGCCAGCAGCTTAGCGAAGGGACAGACTAATGAAAAACTGTTTTTT. As protein: CASSLAKGQTNEKLFF.

The V call is TRBV7-8, the J call TRBJ1-1, with 8 nucleotides matching TRBD1. The germline V gene has CDR1 SGHVS and CDR2 FQNEAQ. The CDR3 contains 12 residues. With 2 bases clipped from V and 11 bases from J, the junction kept 4 bases outside the gene matches. CDR3 sequence (DNA): TGTGCCAGCAGCTTACAGGGGGCACGGGCTTTCTTT. It is translated as CASSLQGARAFF.

V usage is TRBV11-2 and J usage is TRBJ2-7, with D uncertain. Germline V gives CDR1 SGHAT, CDR2 FQNNGV. The CDR3 has 13 amino acids. V lost 3 bases, J lost 2 bases, and 8 bases lay in between. DNA for the CDR3: TGTGCCAGCAGCTTGGCGGAAACCTACGAGCAGTACTTC. Its translation: CASSLAETYEQYF.

The rearrangement joins TRBV19 to TRBJ1-4; tentatively, D is TRBD1 (6 bases). Germline V lookup: CDR1 LNHDA, CDR2 SQIVND (reference sequence). The V gene lost 3 bases and the J gene lost 8 bases, with 19 bases spanning the gap. The CDR3 runs to 16 residues. For the CDR3, the DNA is TGTGCCAGTAGTATCCCCCGAACAGGGAATGAAGAAAAACTGTTTTTT. Translating it yields CASSIPRTGNEEKLFF. The whole variable domain, filled in from reference TRBV19 and TRBJ1-4, reads DGGITQSPKYLFRKEGQNVTLSCEQNLNHDAMYWYRQDPGQGLRLIYYSQIVNDFQKGDIAEGYSVSREKKESFPLTVTSAQKNPTAFYLCASSIPRTGNEEKLFFGSGTQLSVL.

The rearrangement joins TRBV2 to TRBJ1-4, with 9 bases matching TRBD1. Germline-derived CDR1 and CDR2 are SNHLY and FYNNEI. This CDR3 has 19 residues. After removal of 6 bases from V and 3 bases from J, the junction contained 17 bases not matched to a gene. The CDR3 sequence: CASRGSLGQGTGANEKLFF. The CDR3 DNA reads as TGTGCCAGCAGGGGTAGTCTGGGACAGGGTACTGGGGCTAATGAAAAACTGTTTTTT.

The CDR3 DNA reads TGTGCCAGCAGCCAAGCTAGGCAGCAGGGGGCCCGGGGCTACACCTTC. Translated, it gives CASSQARQQGARGYTF. The chain carries TRBV4-2 and TRBJ1-2, with 8 bases identical to TRBD1. Trimming took 1 base from V and 8 from J; bases not matched to a gene: 12. Germline V gives CDR1 LGHNA, CDR2 YNFKEQ. This CDR3 has 16 residues.

The chain has TRBV5-1 and TRBJ2-3; 13 bases match TRBD2. The CDR3 runs 16 residues. J lost 4 bases, V lost 2 bases, and 4 bases had no gene match. Germline-derived CDR1 and CDR2 are SGHRS and YFSETQ. CDR3 loop: CASSFGLAGVPDTQYF. In DNA, the CDR3 is TGCGCCAGCAGCTTCGGACTAGCGGGAGTACCAGATACGCAGTATTTT.

The V call is TRBV10-3, the J call TRBJ1-1; no clear D. The CDR3 has 15 amino acids. The germline V and J ends were trimmed by 3 bases and 3 bases, with 14 bases remaining between them. Germline V gene data show CDR1 as ENHRY and CDR2 as SYGVKD. The CDR3 region is CAISERVASDTEAFF. The CDR3 DNA is TGTGCCATCAGTGAACGGGTCGCATCGGACACTGAAGCTTTCTTT.

The chain combines TRBV9 with TRBJ2-1, with TRBD2 matching 11 bases. V gave up 4 bases and J gave up 2 bases; unmatched junction bases: 5. The germline V gene encodes CDR1 SGDLS and CDR2 YYNGEE. This CDR3 is built from 16 residues. DNA of the CDR3: TGTGCCAGCAGCCTTCTAGCGGGAGGACCCTACAATGAGCAGTTCTTC. Its translation is CASSLLAGGPYNEQFF.

The chain recombines TRBV5-6 with TRBJ1-1; a possible D gene is TRBD1 (6 bases). V lost 2 bases and J lost 5, with 16 bases in between. Per the germline V gene, CDR1 is SGHDT and CDR2 is YYEEEE. The CDR3 loop spans 15 amino acids. This chain's CDR3 is CASSFRQVRRTEAFF. In DNA form, the CDR3 reads TGTGCCAGCAGCTTCAGACAGGTTCGTCGGACTGAAGCTTTCTTT. Full variable domain (remainder filled in from reference TRBV5-6 and TRBJ1-1): DAGVTQSPTHLIKTRGQQVTLRCSPKSGHDTVSWYQQALGQGPQFIFQYYEEEERQRGNFPDRFSGHQFPNYSSELNVNALLLGDSALYLCASSFRQVRRTEAFFGQGTRLTVV.

This chain links TRBV5-1 with TRBJ1-6; 9 bases agree with TRBD1. The CDR3 covers 16 residues. The germline CDR1 and CDR2 sequences are SGHRS and YFSETQ. V lost 4 bases to trimming and J lost 4 bases; unmatched junction nucleotides: 6. The CDR3 sequence: CASSTTGGKYNSPLHF. The DNA for the CDR3 is TGCGCCAGCAGCACAACAGGGGGCAAGTATAATTCACCCCTCCACTTT.

The chain combines TRBV29-1 with TRBJ1-2; D unresolved. The CDR3 is 13 amino acids. CDR1 SQVTM and CDR2 ANQGSEA come from the germline V gene. V was pared by 4 bases and J by 1 base, with 10 bases between. The CDR3 is CSVVQRLNYGYTF. The DNA for the CDR3 is TGCAGCGTTGTGCAGAGACTTAACTATGGCTACACCTTC.

This chain's CDR3 is CASSGRQNTEAFF. In DNA, the CDR3 is TGTGCCAGCAGCGGTCGACAGAACACTGAAGCTTTCTTT. This chain links TRBV9 with TRBJ1-1, with D unresolved. This CDR3 spans 13 amino acids. V was cut by 3 bases and J by 1 base, with 7 bases left in between. Germline V gene data show CDR1 as SGDLS and CDR2 as YYNGEE.

V usage is TRBV6-5 and J usage is TRBJ2-1; weak D call: TRBD2 (6 bases). This CDR3 spans 15 amino acids. V lost 6 bases and J 0 bases, leaving 12 bases between the germline ends. Germline V lookup: CDR1 MNHEY, CDR2 SVGAGI. DNA for the CDR3: TGTGCCAGCAGAGACCTAGCGAGCTCCTACAATGAGCAGTTCTTC. Translated: CASRDLASSYNEQFF.

The chain uses TRBV2 and TRBJ1-2; maybe TRBD1 (6 bases). Trimming shortened V by 8 bases and J by 0 bases, and 13 bases separated the two germline ends. Germline assignment: CDR1 SNHLY and CDR2 FYNNEI. The CDR3 is 14 amino acids. The DNA for the CDR3 is TGTGCCAGCTTGGATCCAGGGGCTAACTATGGCTACACCTTC. Residues: CASLDPGANYGYTF.